This T cell receptor beta chain was captured in a study of blood T cell repertoires in COVID-19. Study-level background: COVID-19 samples collected from the United States, Italy and Spain covered acute and convalescent phases. T cells, B-cell-depleted T cells, or PBMCs provided the cDNA or gDNA that served as material.

The CDR3 sequence is 14 residues long. After removal of 0 bases from V and 8 bases from J, the junction contained 1 base not matched to a gene. CDR1 is SGHTA and CDR2 is FQGTGA in the germline V gene. Per the study methods: From reference gene primer amplification, estimates of nucleated cell counts were derived. Profiling relied on immunoSEQ multiplex PCR, and the TCRdb table lists in-frame clones only, not all of them. V and J calls plus clone size are reproduced from that table; the DNA served to infer D and trimming. The sample contains 300,000 to 350,000 clones, roughly 90% of which appear only once. The Seattle patients joined while their infection was active and were tracked longitudinally afterward.

The chain carries TRBV7-3 and TRBJ1-6; 7 bases map to TRBD1. The source material was peripheral blood. This sequence originates from a woman aged 25-40 years with COVID-19, enrolled during active disease. The CDR3 DNA is TGTGCCAGCAGCTTAACAGGGGGCGATTCACCCCTCCACTTT. As protein: CASSLTGGDSPLHF. Based on the CDR3 plus reference TRBV7-3 and TRBJ1-6, the full variable domain is GAGVSQTPSNKVTEKGKYVELRCDPISGHTALYWYRQSLGQGPEFLIYFQGTGAADDSGLPNDRFFAVRPEGSVSTLKIQRTERGDSAVYLCASSLTGGDSPLHFGNGTRLTVT.